The 17 T cell receptor beta chains presented below share a single source sample, sequenced in a study of Ad26.COV2.S vaccination and SARS-CoV-2 variants. Produced via immunoSEQ multiplex PCR; TCRdb's table is partial and in-frame only. The data hold 500,000 or so clones, with around 85% observed a single time. The treatment: approximately 18 received Ad26.COV2.S at low or high dose, single or two shots; about 5 received placebo; per-sample allocation not given. Samples analyzed were those drawn on day 63 after the first vaccine or placebo injection. Sequencing was performed on peripheral blood, taken in a trial of Ad26.COV2.S vaccine versus placebo. The receptors stem from a person between 18 and 59 years old who received the Ad26.COV2.S COVID-19 vaccine or a placebo.

CDR3 in amino acids: CASRSRGGTYNEQFF. The DNA for the CDR3 is TGTGCCAGCAGATCCCGAGGAGGTACCTACAATGAGCAGTTCTTC. The chain couples TRBV7-2 to TRBJ2-1; possible D gene TRBD2, 5 bases. CDR3 length: 15 residues. Per the germline V gene, CDR1 is SGHTA and CDR2 is FQGNSA. Deletions cut 6 bases from V and 2 bases from J, with 14 bases between.

In the case of this clone: The same CDR3 is also encoded by other DNA sequences in this sample. The chain joins TRBV7-2 to TRBJ2-3, with no clear D. Germline V CDR1 and CDR2: SGHTA, FQGNSA. V lost 0 bases, J lost 3 bases, and 1 base lay in between. This CDR3 spans 12 amino acids. The CDR3 DNA is TGTGCCAGCAGCTTAGCTACAGATACGCAGTATTTT. This gives the protein CASSLATDTQYF.

This chain joins TRBV5-4 and TRBJ2-7, with a possible D match to TRBD2 (6 bases). Between the trimmed V and J ends, which lost 0 bases and 5 bases, there was a span of 12 bases. In germline, CDR1 is SGHNT, CDR2 YYREEE (reference sequence). The CDR3 is made up of 14 amino acids. Here the CDR3 reads CASSLVGRIHEQYF. The DNA of the CDR3 is TGTGCCAGCAGCTTGGTCGGGAGAATCCACGAGCAGTACTTC.

This chain uses TRBV10-3 with TRBJ2-7; D gene unclear. V was clipped by 10 bases and J by 4 bases, with 17 bases between them. Germline-derived CDR1 and CDR2 are ENHRY and SYGVKD. The CDR3 contains 13 residues. DNA of the CDR3: TGTGCCACCCTTCGAGACCCTTCATACGAGCAGTACTTC. Its protein is CATLRDPSYEQYF.

This clone has just one count. The chain links TRBV9 to TRBJ2-3, with TRBD2 identical over 9 bases. This CDR3 has 14 amino acids. The V and J ends lost 5 bases and 1 base, in that order; junction bases with no gene match: 2. Germline CDR1 SGDLS, CDR2 YYNGEE. CDR3 amino acids: CASRREGGTDTQYF. As DNA, the CDR3 is TGTGCCAGCAGGCGGGAGGGAGGCACAGATACGCAGTATTTT. The full variable domain, completed using reference TRBV9 and TRBJ2-3, is DSGVTQTPKHLITATGQRVTLRCSPRSGDLSVYWYQQSLDQGLQFLIQYYNGEERAKGNILERFSAQQFPDLHSELNLSSLELGDSALYFCASRREGGTDTQYFGPGTRLTVL.

The CDR3 here is CATSRALGSTGSYSPLHF. The CDR3 DNA reads TGTGCCACCAGCAGAGCTCTGGGTAGTACAGGGAGTTATTCACCCCTCCACTTT. The chain joins TRBV15 to TRBJ1-6, with TRBD1 as a possible D gene (6 bases). Germline-derived CDR1 and CDR2 are LNHNV and YYDKDF (reference sequence). Trimming took off 1 base at V and 8 bases at J, with 21 bases between the two ends. The CDR3 runs to 18 residues. Combining the CDR3 with reference TRBV15 and TRBJ1-6 gives the whole variable domain DAMVIQNPRYQVTQFGKPVTLSCSQTLNHNVMYWYQQKSSQAPKLLFHYYDKDFNNEADTPDNFQSRRPNTSFCFLDIRSPGLGDTAMYLCATSRALGSTGSYSPLHFGNGTRLTVT.

This chain uses TRBV7-9 with TRBJ2-2, with a weak D call TRBD2 (5 bases). Germline-derived CDR1 and CDR2 are SEHNR and FQNEAQ (reference sequence). The CDR3 length is 16 residues. Trimming left V 5 bases short and J 4 bases short, with 17 bases between. The CDR3 here is CASSQPLERTTGELFF. The CDR3, as DNA: TGTGCCAGCAGCCAACCCCTTGAGCGGACCACCGGGGAGCTGTTTTTT.

This chain links TRBV3-1 (or the pseudogene TRBV3-2) with TRBJ2-5; D is possibly TRBD2 (6 bases). CDR3 length: 15 residues. V lost 8 bases and J lost 4, with 20 bases in between. Germline V gene data show CDR1 as LGHDT and CDR2 as YNNKEL (reference sequence). The CDR3 spells CASVPFGGAGETQYF. For the CDR3, the DNA is TGTGCCAGCGTACCTTTTGGGGGAGCGGGAGAGACCCAGTACTTC.

The rearrangement links TRBV6-6 to TRBJ2-7, with TRBD2 as a possible D gene (5 bases). This CDR3 is 13 amino acids long. V lost 8 bases and J lost 0, with 11 bases in between. Per germline, CDR1 MNHNY and CDR2 SVGAGI (reference sequence). Written as DNA, the CDR3 is TGTGCCAGCCTCTTGGGGAGCTCCTACGAGCAGTACTTC. Translated, it gives CASLLGSSYEQYF.

Comments on this clone: The sample carries other DNA sequences with the same CDR3. This chain connects TRBV6-5 to TRBJ2-7; no firm D call. Germline V gives CDR1 MNHEY, CDR2 SVGAGI. V gave up 6 bases and J gave up 4 bases, with 4 bases separating them. The CDR3 is made up of 10 amino acids. CDR3 loop: CASSDYEQYF. The DNA for the CDR3 is TGTGCCAGCAGCGATTACGAGCAGTACTTC.

The chain has TRBV2 and TRBJ2-1, with TRBD2 matching 10 bases. V lost 6 bases, J lost 3 bases, and 5 bases stayed unmatched. CDR1 is SNHLY and CDR2 is FYNNEI in the germline V gene. The CDR3 is 15 amino acids. The CDR3 DNA sequence: TGTGCCAGCAGAAAACTAGCGGGAAACTACAATGAGCAGTTCTTC. Translated: CASRKLAGNYNEQFF.

The chain employs TRBV30 and TRBJ1-1; D might be TRBD1 (5 bases). V gave up 4 bases and J gave up 10 bases, with 16 bases separating them. The CDR3 spans 12 residues. Germline CDR1 and CDR2: GTSNPN and SVGIG (reference sequence). The CDR3 loop is CAWTRGGALAFF. CDR3 coding DNA: TGTGCCTGGACCCGGGGAGGGGCACTAGCTTTCTTT. Drawing the rest from reference TRBV30 and TRBJ1-1, the complete variable domain is SQTIHQWPATLVQPVGSPLSLECTVEGTSNPNLYWYRQAAGRGLQLLFYSVGIGQISSEVPQNLSASRPQDRQFILSSKKLLLSDSGFYLCAWTRGGALAFFGQGTRLTVV.

This chain uses TRBV19 with TRBJ1-2; D not resolved. This CDR3 is built from 13 residues. V lost 7 bases and J lost 8, with 17 bases in between. CDR1 and CDR2 (germline): LNHDA, SQIVND (reference sequence). The CDR3 bases are TGTGCCAGTACCTACTCGATTTTAGTCGGCTACACCTTC. Its protein is CASTYSILVGYTF.

The chain carries TRBV27 and TRBJ1-1; D might be TRBD1 (5 bases). The CDR3 has 13 residues. V lost 0 bases and J lost 10, with 12 bases in between. CDR1 and CDR2 from the germline V gene are MNHEY and SMNVEV (reference sequence). The CDR3 nucleotides are TGTGCCAGCAGTTTATCCCCGGGGGGGGGAGCTTTCTTT. It encodes CASSLSPGGGAFF.

J is TRBJ1-1 and V is TRBV12-3 or TRBV12-4; D gene uncertain. Trimming stripped 2 bases from V and 6 bases from J, with 4 bases between. This CDR3 contains 11 residues. CDR3 residues: CASSLSAEAFF. The CDR3 DNA reads as TGTGCCAGCAGTTTATCCGCTGAAGCTTTCTTT.

The V call is TRBV28, the J call TRBJ2-7; 7 positions agree with TRBD2. V was pared by 4 bases and J by 2 bases, with 5 bases of the junction left unmatched. This CDR3 contains 14 residues. Germline CDR1 MDHEN, CDR2 SYDVKM. The CDR3 spells CASSWGGGAYEQYF. The CDR3 DNA reads TGTGCCAGCAGTTGGGGGGGAGGTGCCTACGAGCAGTACTTC.

This clone was recorded only once. The chain joins TRBV7-9 to TRBJ2-2; no reliable D call. V lost 1 base to trimming and J lost 9 bases, with 12 bases between them. The CDR3 runs 14 residues. Germline-derived CDR1 and CDR2 are SEHNR and FQNEAQ (reference sequence). The CDR3 DNA reads as TGTGCCAGCAGCTTAGGCCCGCCGCGATGGGAGCTGTTTTTT. Residues: CASSLGPPRWELFF.